This T cell receptor (beta chain) derives from a study of patients and donors after allogeneic stem cell transplantation. One entry per CDR3 protein, called by TCRdb with MiXCR from the RT-PCR reads. Found here are some 960,000 distinct CDR3 sequences, more than 15% of them singletons; the top ten hold around 5.5%. The receptor comes from a human donor who was either an allogeneic HSCT recipient or a stem cell or donor lymphocyte infusion donor (not recorded which). It is not recorded whose cells these are; they may come from a transplant donor. Material for sequencing was blood, either unsorted or a sorted T cell fraction (not recorded which).

The CDR3 DNA follows: TGTGCCAGCAGCGGACTAGCGGGAGAGGACGAGCAGTACTTC. Residues: CASSGLAGEDEQYF. V is TRBV13 and J is TRBJ2-7; 13 bases map to TRBD2. In germline, CDR1 is PRHDT, CDR2 FYEKMQ (reference sequence). The CDR3 has 14 amino acids. The J segment lost 5 bases and the V segment lost 5 bases, leaving 3 bases of the junction unmatched.